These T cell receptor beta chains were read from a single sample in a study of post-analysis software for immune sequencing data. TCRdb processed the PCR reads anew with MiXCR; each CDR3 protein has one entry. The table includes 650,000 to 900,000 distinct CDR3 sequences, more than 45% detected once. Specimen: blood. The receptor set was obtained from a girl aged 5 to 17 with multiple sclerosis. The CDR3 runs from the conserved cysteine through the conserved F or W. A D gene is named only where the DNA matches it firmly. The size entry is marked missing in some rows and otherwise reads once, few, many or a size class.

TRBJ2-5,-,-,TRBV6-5,CASSPGWRIHQETQYF,TGTGCCAGCAGCCCCGGCTGGAGAATCCACCAAGAGACCCAGTACTTC
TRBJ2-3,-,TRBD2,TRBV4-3,CASSQEVIAGVDTQYF,TGCGCCAGCAGCCAAGAGGTGATAGCGGGAGTGGATACGCAGTATTTT
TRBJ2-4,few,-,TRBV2,CASKAELAKNIQYF,TGTGCCAGCAAGGCTGAGTTAGCCAAAAACATTCAGTACTTC
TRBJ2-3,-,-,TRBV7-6,CASSLAQSPSTDTQYF,TGTGCCAGCAGCTTAGCCCAGAGTCCAAGCACAGATACGCAGTATTTT
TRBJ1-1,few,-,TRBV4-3,CASSLGQTYNTEAFF,TGCGCCAGCAGCCTCGGACAGACATATAACACTGAAGCTTTCTTT
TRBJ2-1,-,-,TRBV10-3,CAISESRLAATQGQFF,TGTGCCATCAGTGAGTCGCGGCTAGCAGCCACCCAGGGGCAGTTCTTC
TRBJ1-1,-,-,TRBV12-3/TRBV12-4,CASNHRVSTEAFF,TGTGCCAGCAACCACAGGGTGAGCACTGAAGCTTTCTTT
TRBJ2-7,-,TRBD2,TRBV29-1,CSVEDPASGNSYEQYF,TGCAGCGTTGAAGATCCGGCTAGCGGGAACTCCTACGAGCAGTACTTC
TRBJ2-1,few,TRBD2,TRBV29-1,CSVEGLPVRSYNEQFF,TGCAGCGTTGAGGGACTACCGGTTCGGTCCTACAATGAGCAGTTCTTC
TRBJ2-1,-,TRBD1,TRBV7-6,CASSSAWGQAPYNEQFF,TGTGCCAGCAGCTCAGCGTGGGGACAGGCCCCCTACAATGAGCAGTTCTTC
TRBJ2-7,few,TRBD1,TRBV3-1,CASSQGRQGNYEQYF,TGTGCCAGCAGCCAGGGCCGACAGGGGAATTACGAGCAGTACTTC
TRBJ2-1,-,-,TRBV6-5,CACSRPSGPPEFF,TGTGCCTGCAGTAGACCTTCAGGGCCCCCGGAGTTCTTC
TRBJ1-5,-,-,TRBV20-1,CSAQLGGPNQPQHF,TGCAGTGCACAGCTGGGGGGCCCCAATCAGCCCCAGCATTTT
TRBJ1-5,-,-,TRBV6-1,CASSEAFWAGQPQHF,TGTGCCAGCAGTGAAGCTTTTTGGGCGGGACAGCCCCAGCATTTT
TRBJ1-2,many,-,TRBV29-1,CSVQRKPEPYGYTF,TGCAGCGTCCAAAGAAAACCGGAGCCCTATGGCTACACCTTC
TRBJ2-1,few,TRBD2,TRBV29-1,CSVVGGSNEQFF,TGCAGCGTTGTCGGCGGGAGCAATGAGCAGTTCTTC
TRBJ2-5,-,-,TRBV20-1,CSARDEQPSETQYF,TGCAGTGCTAGAGATGAACAGCCCTCTGAGACCCAGTACTTC
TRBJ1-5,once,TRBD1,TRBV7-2,CASSHRDRHQPQHF,TGTGCCAGCAGCCACCGGGACAGACATCAGCCCCAGCATTTT
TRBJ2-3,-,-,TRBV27,CASSFQGVPDTQYF,TGTGCCAGCAGTTTCCAGGGAGTTCCAGATACGCAGTATTTT
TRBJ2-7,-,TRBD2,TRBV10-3,CAISEIAGTSGSRRSYEQYF,TGTGCCATCAGTGAGATCGCCGGGACTAGCGGATCCCGGAGGTCCTACGAGCAGTACTTC
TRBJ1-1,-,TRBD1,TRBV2,CATRPGQVNTEAFF,TGTGCCACTCGACCGGGACAGGTTAACACTGAAGCTTTCTTT
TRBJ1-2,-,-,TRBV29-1,CSVLWDYGYTF,TGCAGCGTTCTTTGGGACTATGGCTACACCTTC
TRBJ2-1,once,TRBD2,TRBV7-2,CASSQSGRANEQFF,TGTGCCAGCAGCCAGAGCGGGAGGGCCAATGAGCAGTTCTTC
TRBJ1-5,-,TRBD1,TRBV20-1,CSALADRDSSNQPQHF,TGCAGTGCTCTGGCGGACAGGGACTCGAGCAATCAGCCCCAGCATTTT
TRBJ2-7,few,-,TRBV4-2,CASSLNRVYEQYF,TGTGCCAGCAGCCTCAATAGAGTCTACGAGCAGTACTTC
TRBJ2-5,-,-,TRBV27,CASSFTSNRGSEETQYF,TGTGCCAGCAGTTTTACTTCGAACCGAGGGTCGGAAGAGACCCAGTACTTC
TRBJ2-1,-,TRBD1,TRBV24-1,CATSDRRQGYEQFF,TGTGCCACCAGTGATCGAAGACAGGGCTATGAGCAGTTCTTC
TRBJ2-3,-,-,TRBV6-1,CASNGRGHRLRDTQYF,TGTGCCAGCAACGGGAGAGGCCACCGGCTTCGGGATACGCAGTATTTT
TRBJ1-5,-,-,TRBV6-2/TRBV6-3,CASTSTIPVPQPQHF,TGTGCCAGCACCTCTACTATCCCGGTTCCTCAGCCCCAGCATTTT
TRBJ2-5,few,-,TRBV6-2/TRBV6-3,CASSYDFKGTQYF,TGTGCCAGCAGTTACGACTTCAAGGGGACCCAGTACTTC
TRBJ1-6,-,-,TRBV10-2,CASSRGLGQGNSPPHF,TGCGCCAGCAGCAGAGGCCTGGGGCAGGGTAATTCACCCCCCCACTTT
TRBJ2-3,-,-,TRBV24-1,CATSAQIGSSTDTQYF,TGTGCCACCAGTGCCCAGATTGGGTCTAGCACAGATACGCAGTATTTT
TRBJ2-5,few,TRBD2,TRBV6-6,CASSWTSGTRETQYF,TGTGCCAGCAGCTGGACTAGCGGGACGAGGGAGACCCAGTACTTC
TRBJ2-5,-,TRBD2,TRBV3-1,CASSQGGLAGAQYF,TGTGCCAGCAGCCAAGGGGGACTAGCGGGAGCCCAGTACTTC
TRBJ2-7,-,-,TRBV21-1,CASTIDRIIFYEQYF,TGTGCCAGCACCATAGACAGGATTATTTTCTACGAGCAGTACTTC
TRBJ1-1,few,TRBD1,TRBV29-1,CSVARQGEYTEAFF,TGCAGCGTTGCGAGACAGGGAGAGTACACTGAAGCTTTCTTT
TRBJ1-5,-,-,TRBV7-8,CASSLVVTSNQPQHF,TGTGCCAGCAGCTTAGTAGTAACTAGCAATCAGCCCCAGCATTTT
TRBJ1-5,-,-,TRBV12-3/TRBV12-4,CASSLSRSNQPQHF,TGTGCCAGCAGTTTATCCAGGAGCAATCAGCCCCAGCATTTT
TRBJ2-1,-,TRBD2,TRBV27,CASSLSRFELAGEGYNEQFF,TGTGCCAGCAGTTTATCGAGGTTTGAACTAGCGGGAGAAGGGTACAATGAGCAGTTCTTC
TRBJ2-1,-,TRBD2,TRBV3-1,CASRGPGTSGRSTYNEQFF,TGTGCCAGCAGGGGACCCGGGACTAGCGGGAGGTCCACCTACAATGAGCAGTTCTTC
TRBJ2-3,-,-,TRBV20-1,CSAMVLARTSTDTQYF,TGCAGTGCTATGGTATTAGCGCGTACTAGCACAGATACGCAGTATTTT
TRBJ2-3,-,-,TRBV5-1,CASSLLEGRRTDTQYF,TGCGCCAGCAGCTTGCTGGAGGGGAGACGGACAGATACGCAGTATTTT
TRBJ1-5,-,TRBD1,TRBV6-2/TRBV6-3,CASRAGGDWDQPQHF,TGTGCCAGCAGGGCAGGGGGCGATTGGGATCAGCCCCAGCATTTT
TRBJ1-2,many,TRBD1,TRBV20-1,CSARDRGNYGYTF,TGCAGTGCTAGGGACAGGGGGAACTATGGCTACACCTTC
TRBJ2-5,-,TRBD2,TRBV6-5,CASSLGGSPETQYF,TGTGCCAGCAGTCTAGGCGGGAGTCCAGAGACCCAGTACTTC
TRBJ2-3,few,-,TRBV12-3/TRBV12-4,CASAITANTQYF,TGTGCCAGCGCAATTACCGCAAATACGCAGTATTTT